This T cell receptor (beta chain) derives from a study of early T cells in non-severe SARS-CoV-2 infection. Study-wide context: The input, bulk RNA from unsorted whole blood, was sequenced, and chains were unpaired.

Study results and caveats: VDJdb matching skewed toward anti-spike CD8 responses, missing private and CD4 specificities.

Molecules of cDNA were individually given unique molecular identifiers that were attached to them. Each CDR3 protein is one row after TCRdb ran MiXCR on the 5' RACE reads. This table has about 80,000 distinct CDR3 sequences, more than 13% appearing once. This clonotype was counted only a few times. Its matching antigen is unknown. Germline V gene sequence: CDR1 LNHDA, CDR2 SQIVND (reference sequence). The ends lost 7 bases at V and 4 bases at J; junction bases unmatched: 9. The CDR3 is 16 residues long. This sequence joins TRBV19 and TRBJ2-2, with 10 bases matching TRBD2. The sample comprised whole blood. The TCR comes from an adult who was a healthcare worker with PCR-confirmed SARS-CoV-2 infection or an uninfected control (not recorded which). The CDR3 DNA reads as TGTGCCAGTACCCTCCTAGCGGGGGCCACCACCGGGGAGCTGTTTTTT. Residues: CASTLLAGATTGELFF.